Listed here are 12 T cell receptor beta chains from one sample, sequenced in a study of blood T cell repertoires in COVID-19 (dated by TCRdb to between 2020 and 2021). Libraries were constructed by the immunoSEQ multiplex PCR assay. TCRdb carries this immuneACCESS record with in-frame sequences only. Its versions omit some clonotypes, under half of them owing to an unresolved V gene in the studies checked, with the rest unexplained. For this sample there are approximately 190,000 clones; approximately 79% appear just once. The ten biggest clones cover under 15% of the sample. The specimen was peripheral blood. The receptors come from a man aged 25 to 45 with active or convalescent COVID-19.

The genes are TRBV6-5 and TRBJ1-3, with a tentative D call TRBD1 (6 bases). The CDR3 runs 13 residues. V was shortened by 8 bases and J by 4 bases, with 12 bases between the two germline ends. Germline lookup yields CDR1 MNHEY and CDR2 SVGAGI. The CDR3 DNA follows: TGTGCCAGCGGCTTCCAGGGGGGAAACACCATATATTTT. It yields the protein CASGFQGGNTIYF.

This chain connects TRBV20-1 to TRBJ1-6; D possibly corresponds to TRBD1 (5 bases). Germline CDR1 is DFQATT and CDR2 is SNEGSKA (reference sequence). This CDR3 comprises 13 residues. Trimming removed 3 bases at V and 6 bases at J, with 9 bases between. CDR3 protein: CSASMGLNSPLHF. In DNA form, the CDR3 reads TGCAGTGCTAGTATGGGGCTTAATTCACCCCTCCACTTT.

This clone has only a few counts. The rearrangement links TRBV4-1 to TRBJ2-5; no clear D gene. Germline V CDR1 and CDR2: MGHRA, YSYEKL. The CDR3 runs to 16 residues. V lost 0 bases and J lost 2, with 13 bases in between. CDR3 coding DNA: TGCGCCAGCAGCCAAGAATTCGACTCCCTACAAGAGACCCAGTACTTC. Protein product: CASSQEFDSLQETQYF.

CDR3 residues: CASTTTAGVDEKLFF. As DNA, the CDR3 is TGTGCCAGCACCACCACCGCGGGGGTGGATGAAAAACTGTTTTTT. The chain has TRBV7-8 and TRBJ1-4; a weak D match, TRBD1 (5 bases). Germline CDR1 and CDR2: SGHVS and FQNEAQ. The CDR3 totals 15 residues. V shed 7 bases and J shed 6 bases, with 18 bases lying between them.

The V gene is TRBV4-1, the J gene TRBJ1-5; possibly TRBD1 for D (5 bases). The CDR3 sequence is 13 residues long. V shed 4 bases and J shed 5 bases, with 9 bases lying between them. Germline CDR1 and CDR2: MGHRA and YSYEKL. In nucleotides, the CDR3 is TGCGCCAGCAGCCTAGGGACTTATCAGCCCCAGCATTTT. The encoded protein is CASSLGTYQPQHF.

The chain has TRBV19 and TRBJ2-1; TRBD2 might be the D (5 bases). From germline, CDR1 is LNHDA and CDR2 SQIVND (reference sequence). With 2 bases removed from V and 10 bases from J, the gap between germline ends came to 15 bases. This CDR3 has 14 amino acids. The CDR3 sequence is CASSINGGREEQFF. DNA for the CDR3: TGTGCCAGTAGTATAAACGGCGGGCGAGAAGAGCAGTTCTTC.

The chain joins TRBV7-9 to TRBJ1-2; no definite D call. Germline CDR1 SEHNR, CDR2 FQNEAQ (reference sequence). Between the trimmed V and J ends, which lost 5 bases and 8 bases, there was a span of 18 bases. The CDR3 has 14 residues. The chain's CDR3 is CASSPDLFGSGYTF. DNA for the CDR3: TGTGCCAGCAGCCCCGATCTCTTCGGTTCAGGCTACACCTTC.

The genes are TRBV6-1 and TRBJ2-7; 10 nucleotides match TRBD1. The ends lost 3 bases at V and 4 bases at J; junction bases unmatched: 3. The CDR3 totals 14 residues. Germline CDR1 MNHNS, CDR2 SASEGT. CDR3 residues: CASSDRDRGYEQYF. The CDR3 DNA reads TGTGCCAGCAGTGACCGGGACAGGGGTTACGAGCAGTACTTC.

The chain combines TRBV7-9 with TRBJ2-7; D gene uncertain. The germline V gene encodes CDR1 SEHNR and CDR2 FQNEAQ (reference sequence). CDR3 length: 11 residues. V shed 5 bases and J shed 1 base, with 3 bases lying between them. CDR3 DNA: TGTGCCAGCAGCCCATCCTACGAGCAGTACTTC. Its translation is CASSPSYEQYF.

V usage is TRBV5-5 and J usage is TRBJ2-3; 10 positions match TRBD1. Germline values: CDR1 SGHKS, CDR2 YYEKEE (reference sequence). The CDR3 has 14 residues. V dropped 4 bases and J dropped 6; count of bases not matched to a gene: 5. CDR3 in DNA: TGTGCCAGCAGCCCGTCGACAGGGGGCGATACGCAGTATTTT. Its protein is CASSPSTGGDTQYF.

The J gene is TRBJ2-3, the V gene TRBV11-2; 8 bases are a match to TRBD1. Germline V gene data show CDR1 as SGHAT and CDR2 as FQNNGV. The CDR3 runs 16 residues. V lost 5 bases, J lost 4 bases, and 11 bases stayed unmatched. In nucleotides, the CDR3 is TGTGCCAGCAGCGGCGGGGCCAGGGGGCTCGCAGATACGCAGTATTTT. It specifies CASSGGARGLADTQYF. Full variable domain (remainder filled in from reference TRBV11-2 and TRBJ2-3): EAGVAQSPRYKIIEKRQSVAFWCNPISGHATLYWYQQILGQGPKLLIQFQNNGVVDDSQLPKDRFSAERLKGVDSTLKIQPAKLEDSAVYLCASSGGARGLADTQYFGPGTRLTVL.

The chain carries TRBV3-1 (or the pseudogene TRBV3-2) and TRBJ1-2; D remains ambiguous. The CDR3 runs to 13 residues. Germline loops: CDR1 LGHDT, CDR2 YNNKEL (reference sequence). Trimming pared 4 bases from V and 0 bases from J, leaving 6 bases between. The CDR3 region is CASSPETNYGYTF. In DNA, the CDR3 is TGTGCCAGCAGCCCCGAGACTAACTATGGCTACACCTTC.